This T cell receptor beta chain was obtained from a study of cytomegalovirus exposure and HLA in healthy donors. Whole-study results and caveats: Clonal expansion, a later analysis showed, was greater in HLA-associated TCR beta chains than in equally common others. Immune exposure was documented only through CMV serostatus.

Per the germline V gene, CDR1 is SGHAT and CDR2 is FQNNGV. The CDR3 totals 15 residues. With V trimmed by 4 bases and J by 5 bases, 8 bases remained unmatched. The study ran its PCR with 60 Vbeta and 13 Jbeta primers. Clones were read by immunoSEQ multiplex PCR, and TCRdb kept only the in-frame ones, dropping some. Its table records around 200,000 clones. About this clone: Its target is not known.

This receptor was obtained from a woman aged 25 to 39 in good health and CMV-seropositive. The chain has TRBV11-2 and TRBJ2-3, with 8 bases aligning to TRBD2. Input material: PBMCs. The CDR3, as DNA: TGTGCCAGCAGCTCGGGACTAGGGCTTGAAGATACGCAGTATTTT. It codes for CASSSGLGLEDTQYF.